This T cell receptor beta chain was found in a study of T cells in Graves' hyperthyroidism and ophthalmopathy. General study results and limits: The authors' 13 V-J model separated ophthalmopathy from stable hyperthyroidism.

CDR3 length: 13 amino acids. Trimming shortened V by 1 base and J by 5 bases, and 9 bases separated the two germline ends. Per germline, CDR1 SGHRS and CDR2 YFSETQ. The CDR3 regions of TCR beta were amplified from RNA transcripts. First-round RT-PCR targeting the TCR CDR3 was performed with the HTBI primer set. One entry per CDR3 protein, called by TCRdb with MiXCR from the multiplex PCR reads. The sample lists fewer than 600,000 distinct CDR3 sequences, around 14% occurring once. On this clonotype: Its matching antigen is unknown.

The study excluded patients with uncontrolled infection, other autoimmune disease, pregnancy or lactation. Clinicians diagnosed patients from clinical symptoms, serum thyroxine and TRAb, thyroid ultrasound and orbital computed tomography. PBMCs were sourced from less than 12 ml fresh peripheral blood. The sample was blood. This chain links TRBV5-1 with TRBJ1-1; no clear D gene. The clonotype originates from a woman aged 18-35 years with Graves' hyperthyroidism. The CDR3 is CASSLSGITEAFF. In DNA, the CDR3 is TGCGCCAGCAGCTTGAGTGGGATTACTGAAGCTTTCTTT.